Listed below are T cell receptor beta chains from one sample, sequenced in a study of blood T cell repertoires in COVID-19. Using immunoSEQ multiplex PCR, the repertoire was profiled, and TCRdb retains in-frame clones only, with some absent. The sample lists tens of thousands of clones, about 80% occurring once. The sequencing input was peripheral blood. The source of these receptors is a human donor in a cohort sampled during active COVID-19. Both conserved end residues are part of each CDR3. D genes are given only for firm matches. Size is omitted from some rows. Given values are once, few, many or a class for expanded clones.

>TRBJ2-3|TRBD2|.|TRBV5-1|17
CASGARGQAGGTDTQYF
TGCGCCAGCGGGGCCAGGGGGCAAGCGGGAGGGACAGATACGCAGTATTTT
>TRBJ1-5|TRBD1|.|TRBV2|16
CASSEAGRGINQPQHF
TGTGCCAGCAGTGAAGCTGGCAGGGGGATCAATCAGCCCCAGCATTTT
>TRBJ2-1|.|.|TRBV7-2|16
CASSRPRGRSYNEQFF
TGTGCCAGCAGCCGTCCGAGGGGGAGATCCTACAATGAGCAGTTCTTC
>TRBJ2-1|TRBD2|.|TRBV7-6|17
CASSLGRTSGSWNEQFF
TGTGCCAGCAGCTTAGGCAGAACTAGCGGGAGTTGGAATGAGCAGTTCTTC
>TRBJ1-1|.|.|TRBV7-8|12
CASSLVEGRAFF
TGTGCCAGCAGCTTAGTCGAGGGTCGCGCTTTCTTT
>TRBJ2-7|.|.|TRBV4-3|14
CASSQEALTYEQYF
TGCGCCAGCAGCCAAGAAGCCCTAACCTACGAGCAGTACTTC
>TRBJ2-5|TRBD2|.|TRBV11-3|18
CASSLMGNPSGRRETQYF
TGTGCCAGCAGCTTAATGGGAAATCCTAGCGGGAGACGGGAGACCCAGTACTTC
>TRBJ1-1|.|.|TRBV20-1|13
CSASKTPNTEAFF
TGCAGTGCTAGTAAGACACCGAACACTGAAGCTTTCTTT
>TRBJ1-2|.|.|TRBV7-9|13
CASSPTALYGYTF
TGTGCCAGCAGCCCGACAGCCCTCTATGGCTACACCTTC
>TRBJ1-1|.|.|TRBV13|14
CASSLRDKNTEAFF
TGTGCCAGCAGCTTACGGGACAAGAACACTGAAGCTTTCTTT
>TRBJ2-6|TRBD1|.|TRBV7-3|17
CASSSRTGPSGANVLTF
TGTGCCAGCAGCTCCCGGACAGGCCCCTCTGGGGCCAACGTCCTGACTTTC
>TRBJ1-4|.|.|TRBV9|14
CASSVRGGGEKLFF
TGTGCCAGCAGCGTACGGGGGGGAGGTGAAAAACTGTTTTTT
>TRBJ2-5|TRBD2|once|TRBV5-4|15
CASSLRLAGDETQYF
TGTGCCAGCAGCCTTAGACTAGCGGGAGATGAGACCCAGTACTTC
>TRBJ2-7|TRBD2|.|TRBV6-6|14
CASSYSSGGGEQYF
TGTGCCAGCAGTTACTCGTCGGGGGGAGGGGAGCAGTACTTC
>TRBJ1-2|.|.|TRBV7-2|13
CASSQDSIYGYTF
TGTGCCAGCAGCCAAGACAGTATCTATGGCTACACCTTC
>TRBJ2-2|TRBD2|.|TRBV7-6|16
CASSPTSGGDTGELFF
TGTGCCAGCAGCCCGACTAGCGGAGGGGATACCGGGGAGCTGTTTTTT
>TRBJ2-3|TRBD2|.|TRBV28|17
CASSLSPAGGPTDTQYF
TGTGCCAGCAGTTTATCACCGGCGGGGGGACCCACAGATACGCAGTATTTT
>TRBJ2-3|TRBD2|.|TRBV3-1/TRBV3-2|15
CASSQGTSGGDTQYF
TGTGCCAGCAGCCAAGGGACTAGCGGGGGGGATACGCAGTATTTT
>TRBJ2-2|.|.|TRBV7-9|16
CASSPQPLIGAGELFF
TGTGCCAGCAGCCCGCAGCCCCTAATCGGGGCCGGGGAGCTGTTTTTT
>TRBJ2-6|.|.|TRBV19|17
CASSIRDGTSGANVLTF
TGTGCCAGTAGTATAAGAGACGGGACTTCTGGGGCCAACGTCCTGACTTTC
>TRBJ2-5|TRBD1|.|TRBV6-2/TRBV6-3|16
CASSYPRDRGQETQYF
TGTGCCAGCAGTTACCCGCGGGACAGGGGGCAAGAGACCCAGTACTTC
>TRBJ1-2|.|.|TRBV12-3/TRBV12-4|12
CASSLLPGRYTF
TGTGCCAGCAGTTTACTCCCAGGCCGCTACACCTTC
>TRBJ1-2|.|once|TRBV7-2|14
CASSAYRVAYGYTF
TGTGCCAGCAGCGCCTACAGGGTAGCCTATGGCTACACCTTC